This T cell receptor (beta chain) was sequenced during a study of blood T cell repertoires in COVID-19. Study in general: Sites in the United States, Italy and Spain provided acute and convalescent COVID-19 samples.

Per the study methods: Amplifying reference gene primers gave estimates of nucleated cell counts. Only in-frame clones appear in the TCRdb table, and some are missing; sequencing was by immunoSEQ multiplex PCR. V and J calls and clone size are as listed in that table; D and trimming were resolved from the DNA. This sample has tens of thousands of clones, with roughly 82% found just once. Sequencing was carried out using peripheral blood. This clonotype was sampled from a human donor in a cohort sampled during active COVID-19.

The CDR3 coding sequence is TGCAGCGTTACAACTACAGGGTACCTAACAAATGAGCAGTTCTTC. Amino acid sequence: CSVTTTGYLTNEQFF. This chain uses TRBV29-1 with TRBJ2-1; a possible D gene is TRBD1 (6 bases). The length of the CDR3 is 15 residues. Trimming took 5 bases from V and 7 from J, leaving 21 bases between them. Germline V gives CDR1 SQVTM, CDR2 ANQGSEA.